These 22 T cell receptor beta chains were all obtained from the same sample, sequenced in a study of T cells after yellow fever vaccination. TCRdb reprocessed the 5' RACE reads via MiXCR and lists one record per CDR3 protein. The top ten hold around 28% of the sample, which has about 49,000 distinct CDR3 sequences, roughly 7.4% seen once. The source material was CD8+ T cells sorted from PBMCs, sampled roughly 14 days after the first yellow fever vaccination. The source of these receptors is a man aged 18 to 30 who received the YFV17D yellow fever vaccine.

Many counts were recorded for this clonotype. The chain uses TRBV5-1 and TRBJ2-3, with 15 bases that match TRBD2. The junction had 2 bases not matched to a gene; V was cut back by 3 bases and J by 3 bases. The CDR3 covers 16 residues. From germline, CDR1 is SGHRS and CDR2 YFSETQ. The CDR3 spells CASSWGTSGGTDTQYF. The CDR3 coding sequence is TGCGCCAGCAGCTGGGGGACTAGCGGGGGGACAGATACGCAGTATTTT.

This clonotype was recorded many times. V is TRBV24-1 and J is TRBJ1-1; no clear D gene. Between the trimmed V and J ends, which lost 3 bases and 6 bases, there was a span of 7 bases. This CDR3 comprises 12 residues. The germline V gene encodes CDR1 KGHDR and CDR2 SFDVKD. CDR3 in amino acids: CATSDGVAEAFF. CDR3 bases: TGTGCCACCAGTGATGGGGTGGCTGAAGCTTTCTTT.

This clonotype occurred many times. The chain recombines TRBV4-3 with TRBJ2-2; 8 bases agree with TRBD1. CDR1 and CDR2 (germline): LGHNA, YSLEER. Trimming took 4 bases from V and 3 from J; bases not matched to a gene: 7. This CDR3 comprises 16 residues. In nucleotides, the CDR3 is TGCGCCAGCAGCCTAGCTGGACAGGGCTACACCGGGGAGCTGTTTTTT. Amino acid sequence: CASSLAGQGYTGELFF.

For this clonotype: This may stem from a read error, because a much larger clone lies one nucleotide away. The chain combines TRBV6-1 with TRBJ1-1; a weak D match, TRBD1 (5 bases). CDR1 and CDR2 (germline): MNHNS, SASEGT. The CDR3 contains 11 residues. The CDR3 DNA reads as TGTACCGTCGGGGGGTGGAATGAAGCTTTCTTT. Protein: CTVGGWNEAFF.

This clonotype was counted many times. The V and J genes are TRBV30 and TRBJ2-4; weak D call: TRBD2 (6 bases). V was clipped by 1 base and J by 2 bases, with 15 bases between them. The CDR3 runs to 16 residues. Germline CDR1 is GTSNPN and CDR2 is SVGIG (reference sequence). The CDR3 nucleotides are TGTGCCTGGAGTGATCCCATGGGGGGTCCCAAAAACATTCAGTACTTC. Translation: CAWSDPMGGPKNIQYF.

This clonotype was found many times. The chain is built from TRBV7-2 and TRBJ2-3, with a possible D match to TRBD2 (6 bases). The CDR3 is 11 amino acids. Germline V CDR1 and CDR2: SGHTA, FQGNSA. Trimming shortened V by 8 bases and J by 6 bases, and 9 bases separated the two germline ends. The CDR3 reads CASSRGDTQYF. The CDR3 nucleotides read TGTGCCAGCTCCCGGGGGGATACGCAGTATTTT.

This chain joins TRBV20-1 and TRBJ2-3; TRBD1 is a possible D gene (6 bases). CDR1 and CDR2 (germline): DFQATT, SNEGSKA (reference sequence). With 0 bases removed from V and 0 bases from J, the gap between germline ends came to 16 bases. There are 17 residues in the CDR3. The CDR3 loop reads CSARDHDRRTSTDTQYF. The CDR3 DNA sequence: TGCAGTGCTAGAGATCATGACAGGCGTACTAGCACAGATACGCAGTATTTT.

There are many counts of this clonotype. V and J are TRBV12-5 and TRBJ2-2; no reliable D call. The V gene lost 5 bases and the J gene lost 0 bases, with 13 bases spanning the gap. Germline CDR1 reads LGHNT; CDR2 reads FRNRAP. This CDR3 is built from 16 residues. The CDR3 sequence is CASGRATASNTGELFF. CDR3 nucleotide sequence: TGTGCTAGTGGTCGAGCCACAGCCTCGAACACCGGGGAGCTGTTTTTT.

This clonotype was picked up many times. CDR3 residues: CATSTGQGIWRAFF. The CDR3 region has the DNA TGTGCCACCAGCACCGGACAGGGGATCTGGCGAGCTTTCTTT. V and J are TRBV15 and TRBJ1-1; 9 bases align to TRBD1. Germline loops: CDR1 LNHNV, CDR2 YYDKDF (reference sequence). The V segment lost 4 bases and the J segment 10 bases; nucleotides outside the gene matches: 10. The CDR3 has 14 residues.

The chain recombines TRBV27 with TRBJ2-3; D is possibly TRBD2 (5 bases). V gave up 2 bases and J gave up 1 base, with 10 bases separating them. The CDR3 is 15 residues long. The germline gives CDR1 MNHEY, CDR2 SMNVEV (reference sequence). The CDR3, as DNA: TGTGCCAGCAGTTTAGGAGACGGGGGCACAGATACGCAGTATTTT. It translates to CASSLGDGGTDTQYF.

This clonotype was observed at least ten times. CDR3 DNA sequence: TGTGCCAGCAGTTCCTCCGAGACCCAGTACTTC. Protein sequence: CASSSSETQYF. The genes are TRBV27 and TRBJ2-5; D gene ambiguous. The ends were cut back, 4 bases at V and 5 bases at J, with 5 bases in the middle. CDR1 is MNHEY and CDR2 is SMNVEV in the germline V gene (reference sequence). CDR3 length: 11 residues.

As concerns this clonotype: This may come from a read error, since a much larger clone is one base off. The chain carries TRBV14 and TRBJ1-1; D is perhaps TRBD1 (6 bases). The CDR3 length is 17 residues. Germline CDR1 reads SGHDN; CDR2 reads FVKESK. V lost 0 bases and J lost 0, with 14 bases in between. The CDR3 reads CASSQDPWTAMNTEAFF. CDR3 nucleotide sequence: TGTGCCAGCAGCCAAGACCCCTGGACAGCGATGAACACTGAAGCTTTCTTT.

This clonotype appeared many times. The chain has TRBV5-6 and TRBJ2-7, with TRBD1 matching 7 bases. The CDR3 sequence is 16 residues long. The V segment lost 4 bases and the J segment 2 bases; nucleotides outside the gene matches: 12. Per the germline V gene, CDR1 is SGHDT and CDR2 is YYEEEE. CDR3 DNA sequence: TGTGCCAGCAGCCCCGGACAGGCTCGAAGCCCCTACGAGCAGTACGTC. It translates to CASSPGQARSPYEQYV.

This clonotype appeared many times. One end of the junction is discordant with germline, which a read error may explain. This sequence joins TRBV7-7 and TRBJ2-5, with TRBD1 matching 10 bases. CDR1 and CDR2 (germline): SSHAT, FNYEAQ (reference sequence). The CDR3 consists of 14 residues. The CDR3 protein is CASSLWTGGETQYF. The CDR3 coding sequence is TGTGCTAGCAGCTTGTGGACAGGGGGAGAGACCCAGTACTTC.

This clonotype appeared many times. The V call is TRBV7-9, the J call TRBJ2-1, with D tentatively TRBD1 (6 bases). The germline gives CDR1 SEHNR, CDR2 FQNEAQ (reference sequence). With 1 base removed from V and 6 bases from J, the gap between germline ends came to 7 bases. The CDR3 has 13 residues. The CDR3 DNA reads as TGTGCCAGCAGCTTAGGAGGGGGCAATGAGCAGTTCTTC. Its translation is CASSLGGGNEQFF.

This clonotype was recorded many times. The CDR3 DNA reads as TGTGCCAGGGGGACTGGCTCCTACGAGCAGTACGTC. Its protein is CARGTGSYEQYV. The chain is built from TRBV2 and TRBJ2-7; a possible D gene is TRBD2 (6 bases). CDR3 length equals 12 residues. The V and J ends lost 9 bases and 0 bases respectively, with 9 bases between them. Germline V gives CDR1 SNHLY, CDR2 FYNNEI.

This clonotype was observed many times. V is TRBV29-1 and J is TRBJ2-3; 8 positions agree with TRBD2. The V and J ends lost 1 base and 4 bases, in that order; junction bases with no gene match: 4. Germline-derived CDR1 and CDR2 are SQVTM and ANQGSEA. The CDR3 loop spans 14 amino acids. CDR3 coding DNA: TGCAGCGTTGAAGCGGGGGGGCCCGCAGATACGCAGTATTTT. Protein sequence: CSVEAGGPADTQYF.

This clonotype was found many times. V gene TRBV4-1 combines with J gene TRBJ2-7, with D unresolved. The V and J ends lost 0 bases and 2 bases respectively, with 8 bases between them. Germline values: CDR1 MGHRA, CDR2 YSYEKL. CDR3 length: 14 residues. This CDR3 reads CASSQDTATYEQYF. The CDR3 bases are TGCGCCAGCAGCCAAGATACGGCTACCTACGAGCAGTACTTC.

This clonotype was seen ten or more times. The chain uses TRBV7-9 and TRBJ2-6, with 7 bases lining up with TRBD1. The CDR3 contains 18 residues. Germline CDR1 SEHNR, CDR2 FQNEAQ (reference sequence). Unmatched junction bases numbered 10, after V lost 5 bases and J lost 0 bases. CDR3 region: CASSPEQGIRSGANVLTF. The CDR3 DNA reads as TGTGCCAGCAGCCCTGAACAGGGGATTCGCTCTGGGGCCAACGTCCTGACTTTC.

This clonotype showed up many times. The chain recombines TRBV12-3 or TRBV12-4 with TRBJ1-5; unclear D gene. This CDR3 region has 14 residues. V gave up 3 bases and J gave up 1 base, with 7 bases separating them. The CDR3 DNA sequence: TGTGCCAGCAGTTTTTCTGTCAGCAATCAGCCCCAGCATTTT. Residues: CASSFSVSNQPQHF.

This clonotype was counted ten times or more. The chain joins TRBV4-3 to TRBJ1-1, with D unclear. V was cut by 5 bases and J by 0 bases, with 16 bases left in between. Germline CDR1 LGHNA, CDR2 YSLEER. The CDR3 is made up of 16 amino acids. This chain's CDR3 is CASSALLDFLNTEAFF. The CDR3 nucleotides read TGCGCCAGCAGCGCTTTGCTGGATTTCTTGAACACTGAAGCTTTCTTT.

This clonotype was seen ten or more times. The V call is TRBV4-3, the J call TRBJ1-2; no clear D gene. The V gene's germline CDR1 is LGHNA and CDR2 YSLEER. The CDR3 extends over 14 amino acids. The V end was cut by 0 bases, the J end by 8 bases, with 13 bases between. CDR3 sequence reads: CASSQDERWSGYTF. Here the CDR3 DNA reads TGCGCCAGCAGCCAAGATGAGCGGTGGTCGGGCTACACCTTC.